This T cell receptor (beta chain) came from a study of cytomegalovirus exposure and HLA in healthy donors. Overall study results and limits: The classifier, whose performance was assessed in both the original and validation cohorts, reportedly diagnosed cytomegalovirus status with high specificity and sensitivity. In a later analysis, TCR beta V- and J-gene trimming was associated with a missense DCLRE1C variant.

PCR primers comprised 60 Vbeta and 13 Jbeta primers. In the original processing: There were about 80 million unique TCR beta chains by a later count, and approximately 11 million of them were shared. The assay was immunoSEQ multiplex PCR, and TCRdb's table has in-frame clones only and misses some. D and trimming were read from the DNA, whereas the V and J calls and clone size are those reported in that table. Its clone listing holds about 170,000 clones. On this clone: The antigen remains undetermined.

This CDR3 is 15 amino acids long. V shed 0 bases and J shed 2 bases, with 10 bases lying between them. The germline CDR1 and CDR2 sequences are MGHRA and YSYEKL. The sequence came from a woman aged 18-30 years in good health and CMV-seropositive. The sequenced material came from PBMCs. This rearrangement joins TRBV4-1 to TRBJ1-2; unclear D gene. As DNA, the CDR3 is TGCGCCAGCAGCCAAGATAGTCCAGGAAACTATGGCTACACCTTC. This encodes CASSQDSPGNYGYTF.